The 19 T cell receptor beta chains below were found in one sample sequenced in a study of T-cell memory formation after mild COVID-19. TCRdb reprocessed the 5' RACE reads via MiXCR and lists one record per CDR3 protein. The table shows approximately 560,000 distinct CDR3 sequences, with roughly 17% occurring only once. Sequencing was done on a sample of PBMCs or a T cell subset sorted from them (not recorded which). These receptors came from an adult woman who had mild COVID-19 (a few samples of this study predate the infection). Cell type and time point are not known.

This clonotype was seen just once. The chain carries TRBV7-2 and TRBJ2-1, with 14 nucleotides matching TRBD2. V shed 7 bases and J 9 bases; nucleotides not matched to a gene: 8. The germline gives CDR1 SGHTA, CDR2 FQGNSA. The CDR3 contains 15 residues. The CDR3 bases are TGTGCCAGCATGGCCCGACTAGCGGGAGGGTTTGAGCAGTTCTTC. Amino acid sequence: CASMARLAGGFEQFF.

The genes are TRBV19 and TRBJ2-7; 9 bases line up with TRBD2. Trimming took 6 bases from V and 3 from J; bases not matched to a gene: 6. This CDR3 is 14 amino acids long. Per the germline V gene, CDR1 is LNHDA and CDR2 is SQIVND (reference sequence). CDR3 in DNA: TGTGCCAGTAGGAACCTAGCGGGGAACTACGAGCAGTACTTC. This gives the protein CASRNLAGNYEQYF.

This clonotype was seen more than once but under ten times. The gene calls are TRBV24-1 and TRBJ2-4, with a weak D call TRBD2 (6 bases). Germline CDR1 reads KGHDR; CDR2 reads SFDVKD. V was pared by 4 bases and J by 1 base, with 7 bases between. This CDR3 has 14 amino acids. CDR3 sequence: CATSEEGAKNIQYF. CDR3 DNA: TGTGCCACCAGTGAGGAGGGGGCCAAAAACATTCAGTACTTC.

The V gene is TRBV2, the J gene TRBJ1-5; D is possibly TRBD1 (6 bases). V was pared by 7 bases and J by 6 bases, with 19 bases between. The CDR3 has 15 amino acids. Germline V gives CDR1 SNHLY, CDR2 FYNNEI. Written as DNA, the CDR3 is TGTGCCAGCACCCGAAGGGGACAACAGGGTCAGCCCCAGCATTTT. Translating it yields CASTRRGQQGQPQHF.

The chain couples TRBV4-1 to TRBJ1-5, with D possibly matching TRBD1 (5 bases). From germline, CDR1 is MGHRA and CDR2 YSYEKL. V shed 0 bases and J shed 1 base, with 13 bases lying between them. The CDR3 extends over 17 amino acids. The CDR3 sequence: CASSQEKGILSNQPQHF. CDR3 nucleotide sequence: TGCGCCAGCAGCCAAGAAAAGGGGATCCTGAGCAATCAGCCCCAGCATTTT.

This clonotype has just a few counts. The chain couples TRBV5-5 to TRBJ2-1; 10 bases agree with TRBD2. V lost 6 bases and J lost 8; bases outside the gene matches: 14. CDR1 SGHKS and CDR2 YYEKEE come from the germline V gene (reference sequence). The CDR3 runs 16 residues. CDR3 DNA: TGTGCCAGCACCCTTAGCGGGGGGACCCTAAGGTATGAGCAGTTCTTC. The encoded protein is CASTLSGGTLRYEQFF.

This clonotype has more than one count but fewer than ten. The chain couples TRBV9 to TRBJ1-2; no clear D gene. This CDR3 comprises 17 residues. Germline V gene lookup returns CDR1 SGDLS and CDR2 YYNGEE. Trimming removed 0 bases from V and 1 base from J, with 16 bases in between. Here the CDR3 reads CASSVADLESGNYGYTF. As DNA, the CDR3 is TGTGCCAGCAGCGTAGCAGACCTCGAATCGGGTAACTATGGCTACACCTTC.

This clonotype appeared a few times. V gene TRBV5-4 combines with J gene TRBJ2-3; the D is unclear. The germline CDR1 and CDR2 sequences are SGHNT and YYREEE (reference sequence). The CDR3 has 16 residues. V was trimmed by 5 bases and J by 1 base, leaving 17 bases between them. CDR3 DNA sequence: TGTGCCAGCAGGCTAGGGAACTTGGGCGGCACAGATACGCAGTATTTT. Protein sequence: CASRLGNLGGTDTQYF.

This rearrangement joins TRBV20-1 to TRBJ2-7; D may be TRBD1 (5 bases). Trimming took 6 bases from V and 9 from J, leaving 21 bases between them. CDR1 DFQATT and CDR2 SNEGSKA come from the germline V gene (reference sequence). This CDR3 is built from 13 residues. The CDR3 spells CSAATGQQDGQYF. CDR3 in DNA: TGCAGTGCGGCAACCGGACAACAGGACGGGCAGTACTTC.

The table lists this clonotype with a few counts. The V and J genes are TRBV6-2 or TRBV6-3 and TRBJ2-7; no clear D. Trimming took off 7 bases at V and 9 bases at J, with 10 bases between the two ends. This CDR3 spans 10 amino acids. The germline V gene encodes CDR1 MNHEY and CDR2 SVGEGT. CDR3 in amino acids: CASTHHGQYF. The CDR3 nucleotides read TGTGCCAGCACGCACCACGGGCAGTACTTC.

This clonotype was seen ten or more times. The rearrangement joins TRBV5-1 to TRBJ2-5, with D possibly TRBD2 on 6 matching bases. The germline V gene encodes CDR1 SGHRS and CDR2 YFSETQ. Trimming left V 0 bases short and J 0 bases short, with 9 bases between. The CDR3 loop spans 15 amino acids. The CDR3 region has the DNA TGCGCCAGCAGCTTGGCATGGGAGGACCAAGAGACCCAGTACTTC. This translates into CASSLAWEDQETQYF.

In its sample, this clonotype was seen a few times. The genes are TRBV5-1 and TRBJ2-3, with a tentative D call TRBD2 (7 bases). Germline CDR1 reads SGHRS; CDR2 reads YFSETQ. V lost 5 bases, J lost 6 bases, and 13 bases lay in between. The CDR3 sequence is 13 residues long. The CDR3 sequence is CASRGGAPDTQYF. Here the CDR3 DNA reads TGCGCCAGCAGGGGGGGGGCGCCGGATACGCAGTATTTT.

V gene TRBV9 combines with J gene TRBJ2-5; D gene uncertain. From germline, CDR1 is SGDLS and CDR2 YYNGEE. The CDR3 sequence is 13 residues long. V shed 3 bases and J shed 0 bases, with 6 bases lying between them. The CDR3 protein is CASSGPYQETQYF. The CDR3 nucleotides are TGTGCCAGCAGCGGCCCGTACCAAGAGACCCAGTACTTC.

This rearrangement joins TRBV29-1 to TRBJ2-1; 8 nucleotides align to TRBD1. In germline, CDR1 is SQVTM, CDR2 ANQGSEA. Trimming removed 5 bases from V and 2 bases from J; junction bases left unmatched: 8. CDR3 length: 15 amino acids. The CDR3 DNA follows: TGCAGCGTTATTTCGGACAGGGTCGCCTACAATGAGCAGTTCTTC. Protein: CSVISDRVAYNEQFF.

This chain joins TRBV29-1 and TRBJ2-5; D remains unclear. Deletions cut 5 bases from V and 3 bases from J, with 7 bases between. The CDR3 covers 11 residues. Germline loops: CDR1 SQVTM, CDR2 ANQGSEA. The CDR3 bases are TGCAGCGTTTCTCCGGAAGAGACCCAGTACTTC. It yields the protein CSVSPEETQYF.

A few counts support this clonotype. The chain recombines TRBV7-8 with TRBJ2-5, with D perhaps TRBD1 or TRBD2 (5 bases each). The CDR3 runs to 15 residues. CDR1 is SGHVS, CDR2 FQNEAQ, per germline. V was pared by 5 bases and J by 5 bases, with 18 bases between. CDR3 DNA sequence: TGTGCCAGCAGCCTATTTGGGGGTTCAAGCGAGACCCAGTACTTC. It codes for CASSLFGGSSETQYF.

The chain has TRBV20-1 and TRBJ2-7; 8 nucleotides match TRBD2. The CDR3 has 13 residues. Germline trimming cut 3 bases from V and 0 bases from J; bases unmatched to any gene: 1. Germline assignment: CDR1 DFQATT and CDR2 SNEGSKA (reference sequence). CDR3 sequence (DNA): TGCAGTGCTAGGGGACTAGACTCCTACGAGCAGTACTTC. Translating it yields CSARGLDSYEQYF.

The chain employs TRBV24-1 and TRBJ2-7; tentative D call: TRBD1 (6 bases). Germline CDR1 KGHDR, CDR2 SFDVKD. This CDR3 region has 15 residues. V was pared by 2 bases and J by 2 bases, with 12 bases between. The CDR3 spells CATSDSGTPTYEQYF. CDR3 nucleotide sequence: TGTGCCACCAGTGATTCCGGGACACCAACCTACGAGCAGTACTTC.

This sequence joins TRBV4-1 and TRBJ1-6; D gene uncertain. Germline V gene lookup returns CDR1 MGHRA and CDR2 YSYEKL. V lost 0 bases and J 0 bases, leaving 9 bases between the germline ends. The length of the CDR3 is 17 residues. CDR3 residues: CASSQDQWGSYNSPLHF. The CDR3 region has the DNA TGCGCCAGCAGCCAAGATCAATGGGGCTCCTATAATTCACCCCTCCACTTT.